The 3 T cell receptor beta chains in this list originate from one sample, sequenced in a study of blood T cells in healthy people across ages. For the second PCR, which ran for 7 to 11 cycles, a sample-barcoded 5' primer and a J-beta primer mix were used. Each CDR3 protein gets one entry after TCRdb re-called the 5' RACE reads with MiXCR. The sample lists 1.8 million or so distinct CDR3 sequences, around 40% occurring once. The sample consisted of blood. The receptors shown here come from a human donor in good health.

This chain connects TRBV10-3 to TRBJ1-4; 9 positions agree with TRBD1. V trimming: 3 bases; J trimming: 4 bases; junction bases outside the gene matches: 6. The germline CDR1 and CDR2 sequences are ENHRY and SYGVKD. The CDR3 extends over 16 amino acids. Here the CDR3 reads CAISERGQGGNEKLFF. DNA for the CDR3: TGTGCCATCAGTGAACGGGGACAGGGTGGTAATGAAAAACTGTTTTTT.

There are a few counts of this clonotype. The J gene is TRBJ1-5, the V gene TRBV7-6; 10 bases align to TRBD1. V shed 5 bases, J shed 7 bases, and the junction held 5 bases outside the gene matches. The CDR3 length is 14 residues. Germline V CDR1 and CDR2: SGHVS, FNYEAQ. DNA for the CDR3: TGTGCCAGCAGCGAGACAGGGGGCGGGCAGCCCCAGCATTTT. Its translation is CASSETGGGQPQHF.

This chain links TRBV4-1 with TRBJ2-7, with 7 bases aligning to TRBD2. The DNA matches TRBJ2-5 better at its end, which makes the J call doubtful. The CDR3 is 17 residues long. CDR1 is MGHRA and CDR2 is YSYEKL in the germline V gene. CDR3 nucleotides: TGCGCCAGCAGCCAAGATCAGTTAATGGCTAGCGGAGAGACCCAGTACTTC. It yields the protein CASSQDQLMASGETQYF.